This T cell receptor (beta chain) was found in a study of shared clonotypes between healthy human individuals. The study's findings and limits: What rarefaction showed was incomplete sorted-subset sequencing despite large depth. Few donors limited the genetic and exposure-history diversity represented.

The assay was immunoSEQ multiplex PCR, and TCRdb's table has in-frame clones only and misses some. The data contain about 2 million clones, about 94% of them seen just once; the ten biggest clones take up more than 0.9%. Germline-derived CDR1 and CDR2 are SGHVS and FQNEAQ. The ends lost 2 bases at V and 1 base at J; junction bases unmatched: 8. CDR3 size: 17 residues. A word on this clone: Its target is unknown.

Terminally differentiated effector memory CD45RA+ cells were excluded by CCR7 positive selection of CD45RO-negative cells. The sequencing input was naive CD8+ T cells sorted from blood. The chain carries TRBV7-8 and TRBJ2-7, with 10 bases aligning to TRBD2. This sequence was found in a man aged 18 to 29 in good health. CDR3 nucleotide sequence: TGTGCCAGCAGCTTAAAGCGGGAGGGCGATTCATCCTACGAGCAGTACTTC. The encoded protein is CASSLKREGDSSYEQYF.